This T cell receptor (beta chain) is drawn from a study of T cell responses to AZD1222 COVID-19 vaccine. The protocol was immunoSEQ multiplex PCR, while the TCRdb copy is restricted to in-frame clones and leaves out a portion. The sample lists 100,000 to 120,000 clones; about 80% were seen once. This clone has just a few counts. Its antigen remains unknown. The CDR3 is 17 amino acids. The J segment lost 2 bases and the V segment lost 4 bases, leaving 10 bases of the junction unmatched. From germline, CDR1 is LNHDA and CDR2 SQIVND (reference sequence). Study-wide results and caveats: Across the whole spike, CD4 TCRs peaked at regions 160-218 and 743-854. The breadth and depth of Spike-specific TCRs increased once two AZD1222 doses had been given. Only six people who got AZD1222 tested seropositive at baseline. Clonal diversity was possibly underestimated, and the donors were mostly white British, with more females.

The material sequenced was peripheral blood, taken on day 0 of AZD1222 vaccination. The TCR originated in an adult in good health. The chain employs TRBV19 and TRBJ2-3; 9 positions match TRBD1. CDR3 bases: TGTGCCAGTAGTACCGCCGGGACAGGGTCCCTCACAGATACGCAGTATTTT. This encodes CASSTAGTGSLTDTQYF.